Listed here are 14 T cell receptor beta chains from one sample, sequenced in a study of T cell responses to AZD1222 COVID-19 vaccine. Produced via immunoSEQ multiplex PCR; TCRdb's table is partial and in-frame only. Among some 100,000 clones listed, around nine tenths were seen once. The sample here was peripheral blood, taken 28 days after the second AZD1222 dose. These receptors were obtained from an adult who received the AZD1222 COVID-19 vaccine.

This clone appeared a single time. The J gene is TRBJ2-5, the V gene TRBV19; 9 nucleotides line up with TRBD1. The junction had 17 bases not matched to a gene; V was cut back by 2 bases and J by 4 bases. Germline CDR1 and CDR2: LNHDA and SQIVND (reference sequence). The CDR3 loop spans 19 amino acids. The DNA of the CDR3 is TGTGCCAGTAGTATAAATTCGGCAAAAAACAGGGGGCTAGCAGAGACCCAGTACTTC. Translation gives CASSINSAKNRGLAETQYF.

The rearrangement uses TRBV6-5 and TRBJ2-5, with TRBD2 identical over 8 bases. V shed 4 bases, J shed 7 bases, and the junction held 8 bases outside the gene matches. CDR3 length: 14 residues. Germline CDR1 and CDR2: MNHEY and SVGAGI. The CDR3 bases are TGTGCCAGCAGTTCCAGGATGGCGGGGGGGACCCAGTACTTC. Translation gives CASSSRMAGGTQYF.

CDR3 DNA: TGTGCCAGCAGTGAAGCGGGGGGAAGGGATACGCAGTATTTT. Residues: CASSEAGGRDTQYF. V and J are TRBV6-1 and TRBJ2-3; the D gene is possibly TRBD2 (6 bases). There are 14 residues in the CDR3. V lost 0 bases and J lost 6, with 10 bases in between. CDR1 is MNHNS, CDR2 SASEGT, per germline.

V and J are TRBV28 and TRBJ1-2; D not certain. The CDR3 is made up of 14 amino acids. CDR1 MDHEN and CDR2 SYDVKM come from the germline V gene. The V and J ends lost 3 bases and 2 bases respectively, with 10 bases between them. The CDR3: CASSFFSSNYGYTF. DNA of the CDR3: TGTGCCAGCAGTTTTTTTTCATCCAACTATGGCTACACCTTC.

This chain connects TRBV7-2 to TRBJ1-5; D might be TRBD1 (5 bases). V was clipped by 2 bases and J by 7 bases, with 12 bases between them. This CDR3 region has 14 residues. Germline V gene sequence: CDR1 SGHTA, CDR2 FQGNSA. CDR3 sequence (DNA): TGTGCCAGCAGCTTAATGGGGGGACGGCAGCCCCAGCATTTT. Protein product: CASSLMGGRQPQHF.

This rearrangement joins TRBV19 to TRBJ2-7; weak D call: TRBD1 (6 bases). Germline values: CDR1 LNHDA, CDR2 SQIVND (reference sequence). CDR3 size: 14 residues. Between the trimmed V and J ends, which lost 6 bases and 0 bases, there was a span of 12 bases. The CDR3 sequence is CASRLQGSSYEQYF. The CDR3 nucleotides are TGTGCCAGTAGGCTACAGGGCAGCTCCTACGAGCAGTACTTC.

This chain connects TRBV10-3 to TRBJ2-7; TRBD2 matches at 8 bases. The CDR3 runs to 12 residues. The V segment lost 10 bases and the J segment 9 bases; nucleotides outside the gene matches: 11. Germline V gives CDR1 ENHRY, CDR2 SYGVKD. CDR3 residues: CATGRGEQGQYF. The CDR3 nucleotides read TGTGCCACCGGGCGGGGGGAGCAGGGGCAGTACTTC.

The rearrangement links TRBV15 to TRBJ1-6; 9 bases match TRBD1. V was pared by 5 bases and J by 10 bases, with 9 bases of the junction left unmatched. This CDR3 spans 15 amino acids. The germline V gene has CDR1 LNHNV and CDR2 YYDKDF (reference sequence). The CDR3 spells CATSELQGALSPLHF. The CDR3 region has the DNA TGTGCCACCAGCGAATTACAGGGGGCTCTCTCACCCCTCCACTTT.

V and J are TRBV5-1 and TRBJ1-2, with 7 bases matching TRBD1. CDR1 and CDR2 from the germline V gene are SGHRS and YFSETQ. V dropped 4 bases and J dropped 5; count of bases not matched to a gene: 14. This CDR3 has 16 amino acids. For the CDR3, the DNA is TGCGCCAGCAGCCCGGGGAGTAGTGGGACAGCTTATGGCTACACCTTC. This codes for CASSPGSSGTAYGYTF.

The CDR3 region is CAWTPGPNQPQHF. CDR3 coding DNA: TGTGCCTGGACCCCCGGACCGAATCAGCCCCAGCATTTT. This chain connects TRBV30 to TRBJ1-5, with D unclear. Germline loops: CDR1 GTSNPN, CDR2 SVGIG (reference sequence). Trimming took off 4 bases at V and 4 bases at J, with 11 bases between the two ends. This CDR3 spans 13 amino acids.

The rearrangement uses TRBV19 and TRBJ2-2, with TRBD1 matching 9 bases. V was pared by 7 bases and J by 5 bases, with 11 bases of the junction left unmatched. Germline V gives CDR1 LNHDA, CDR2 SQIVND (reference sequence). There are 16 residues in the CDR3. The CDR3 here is CASTLPVDRGTGELFF. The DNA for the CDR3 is TGTGCCAGTACCTTACCCGTGGACAGGGGAACCGGGGAGCTGTTTTTT.

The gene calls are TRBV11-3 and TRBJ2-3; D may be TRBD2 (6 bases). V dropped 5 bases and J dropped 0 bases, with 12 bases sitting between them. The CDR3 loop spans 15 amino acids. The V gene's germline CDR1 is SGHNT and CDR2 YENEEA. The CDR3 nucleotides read TGTGCCAGCAGCGGATGGAGCGGGAGCACAGATACGCAGTATTTT. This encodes CASSGWSGSTDTQYF.

Here the CDR3 reads CASSQDAGTGNNEQFF. CDR3 nucleotides: TGTGCCAGCAGCCAAGACGCAGGGACAGGGAACAATGAGCAGTTCTTC. V gene TRBV16 combines with J gene TRBJ2-1; 9 bases match TRBD1. The CDR3 spans 16 residues. From germline, CDR1 is KGHSY and CDR2 FQNENV. Trimming removed 2 bases from V and 5 bases from J; junction bases left unmatched: 7.

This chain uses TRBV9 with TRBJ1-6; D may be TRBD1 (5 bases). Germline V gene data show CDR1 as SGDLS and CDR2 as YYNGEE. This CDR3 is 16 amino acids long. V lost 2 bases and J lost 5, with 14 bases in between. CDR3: CASSVAAGANNSPLHF. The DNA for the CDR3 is TGTGCCAGCAGCGTGGCTGCCGGGGCAAATAATTCACCCCTCCACTTT. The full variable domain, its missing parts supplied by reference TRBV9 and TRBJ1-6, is DSGVTQTPKHLITATGQRVTLRCSPRSGDLSVYWYQQSLDQGLQFLIQYYNGEERAKGNILERFSAQQFPDLHSELNLSSLELGDSALYFCASSVAAGANNSPLHFGNGTRLTVT.